Listed below are T cell receptor beta chains from one sample, sequenced in a study of T cells after yellow fever vaccination. TCRdb ran MiXCR on the 5' RACE reads and lists one entry per CDR3 protein. The data contain about 160,000 distinct CDR3 sequences, 5.5% to 7.5% of them singletons. This specimen was CD4+ T cells sorted from PBMCs, taken 5 days after the first yellow fever vaccination. Receptors originate from a young man who received the YFV17D yellow fever vaccine. CDR3s include the opening cysteine and the closing phenylalanine or tryptophan. The order of the fields is CDR3 DNA, CDR3 protein, D gene, V gene, J gene, clone size. D genes are given only for firm matches. Clone sizes are given selectively: once, few, many, or a class where the clone is expanded.

cdr3_nt: TGCGCCAGCAGCTTATTCCCACCGACAGGGGGCGGGAGTCCAGATACGCAGTATTTT; cdr3_aa: CASSLFPPTGGGSPDTQYF; d_call: TRBD1; v_call: TRBV5-1; j_call: TRBJ2-3; clone_size: few
cdr3_nt: TGTGCCAGCAGCCCTAGCGGGGTGGAGACCCAGTACTTC; cdr3_aa: CASSPSGVETQYF; d_call: TRBD2; v_call: TRBV7-3; j_call: TRBJ2-5; clone_size: many
cdr3_nt: TGTGCCAGCAGTCCCCTAGGGCGGACAGATACGCAGTATTTT; cdr3_aa: CASSPLGRTDTQYF; d_call: -; v_call: TRBV7-3; j_call: TRBJ2-3; clone_size: many
cdr3_nt: TGTGCCAGCAGCTTTGTCGGCGGGGGGGCAGATACGCAGTATTTT; cdr3_aa: CASSFVGGGADTQYF; d_call: TRBD2; v_call: TRBV7-2; j_call: TRBJ2-3; clone_size: many
cdr3_nt: TGTGCCAGCAGCTTAGGCGGGGGGCCAGCCAATGAGCAGTTCTTC; cdr3_aa: CASSLGGGPANEQFF; d_call: TRBD2; v_call: TRBV7-3; j_call: TRBJ2-1; clone_size: many
cdr3_nt: TGTGCCAGTAGTATCTCTCGTAGGGAGCAGTTCTTC; cdr3_aa: CASSISRREQFF; d_call: -; v_call: TRBV19; j_call: TRBJ2-1; clone_size: many
cdr3_nt: TGCGCCAGCAGTCAACGTCAGGGACAGAGGACCGGCAATCAGCCCCAGCATTTT; cdr3_aa: CASSQRQGQRTGNQPQHF; d_call: TRBD1; v_call: TRBV23-1; j_call: TRBJ1-5; clone_size: few
cdr3_nt: TGTGCCAGCGGAGGACAGGGTGCAACTAATGAAAAACTGTTTTTT; cdr3_aa: CASGGQGATNEKLFF; d_call: TRBD1; v_call: TRBV12-3/TRBV12-4; j_call: TRBJ1-4; clone_size: many
cdr3_nt: TGCGCCAGCAGCTTGGCCTGGCAGGGATCCGGGGCCAACGTCCTGACTTTC; cdr3_aa: CASSLAWQGSGANVLTF; d_call: -; v_call: TRBV5-1; j_call: TRBJ2-6; clone_size: few
cdr3_nt: TGTGCCCGCAGTTTAGTCCTCGGGACTCTCCGAAGGGCCACAGATACGCAGTATTTT; cdr3_aa: CARSLVLGTLRRATDTQYF; d_call: -; v_call: TRBV12-3/TRBV12-4; j_call: TRBJ2-3; clone_size: -
cdr3_nt: TGTGCCAGCAACTTTGGGGCAGGGATCGATTTAGGTACCATATATTTT; cdr3_aa: CASNFGAGIDLGTIYF; d_call: -; v_call: TRBV7-2; j_call: TRBJ1-3; clone_size: many
cdr3_nt: TGTGCCAGTCAGGGTCAAACTGAAGCTTTCTTT; cdr3_aa: CASQGQTEAFF; d_call: -; v_call: TRBV19; j_call: TRBJ1-1; clone_size: few
cdr3_nt: TGTGCCAGCAGCTTAGGATACGGGAGCTCTGGAAACACCATATATTTT; cdr3_aa: CASSLGYGSSGNTIYF; d_call: -; v_call: TRBV7-6; j_call: TRBJ1-3; clone_size: many
cdr3_nt: TGTGCCAGCAGCTTAGCGACGTATGGGAGAGGGGAGACCCAGTACTTC; cdr3_aa: CASSLATYGRGETQYF; d_call: -; v_call: TRBV7-6; j_call: TRBJ2-5; clone_size: -
cdr3_nt: TGCATTGCTAGAGGGGTCGGGGGAGAAGGTTTAGATACGCAGTATTTT; cdr3_aa: CIARGVGGEGLDTQYF; d_call: -; v_call: TRBV20-1; j_call: TRBJ2-3; clone_size: few
cdr3_nt: TGTGCCAGCAGCTTTTCAGGGGGCAACGAGCAGTACTTC; cdr3_aa: CASSFSGGNEQYF; d_call: TRBD1; v_call: TRBV5-4; j_call: TRBJ2-7; clone_size: few
cdr3_nt: TGCGCCAGCAGTCTGGGGGTCCTCTCCTACAATGAGCAGTTCTTC; cdr3_aa: CASSLGVLSYNEQFF; d_call: -; v_call: TRBV5-1; j_call: TRBJ2-1; clone_size: -
cdr3_nt: TGTGCCAGCAAGTTTGAGGGACAGGGACGCAATCAGCCCCAGCATTTT; cdr3_aa: CASKFEGQGRNQPQHF; d_call: TRBD1; v_call: TRBV12-3/TRBV12-4; j_call: TRBJ1-5; clone_size: -